Listed here are 13 T cell receptor beta chains from one sample, sequenced in a study of OX40 agonist ivuxolimab in advanced cancers. This table comes from immunoSEQ multiplex PCR, and its TCRdb copy is limited to in-frame clones, with some not included. In the table there are some 94,000 clones, 91% of which are singletons. This sample comprised CD4+ or CD8+ T cells sorted from blood, obtained in a trial of the OX40 agonist ivuxolimab. The receptors derive from an adult with an advanced solid tumor such as melanoma, head and neck, liver or kidney cancer.

In this sample, this clone turned up once. This sequence joins TRBV9 and TRBJ2-1; 14 bases are shared with TRBD2. The germline V gene has CDR1 SGDLS and CDR2 YYNGEE. This CDR3 region has 15 residues. The V gene end was trimmed by 3 bases and the J gene end by 6 bases; junction bases not matched to a gene: 2. The CDR3 sequence: CASSGGLAGANEQFF. The CDR3 coding sequence is TGTGCCAGCAGCGGGGGACTAGCGGGAGCCAATGAGCAGTTCTTC.

The J gene is TRBJ2-2, the V gene TRBV13; a weak D match, TRBD1 (5 bases). Trimming shortened V by 2 bases and J by 8 bases, and 9 bases separated the two germline ends. This CDR3 comprises 13 residues. Germline CDR1 reads PRHDT; CDR2 reads FYEKMQ (reference sequence). The CDR3 here is CASSLWGRGELFF. The DNA of the CDR3 is TGTGCCAGCAGCTTATGGGGCAGGGGGGAGCTGTTTTTT.

The chain carries TRBV5-4 and TRBJ2-7, with 7 bases that match TRBD2. The CDR3 consists of 15 residues. Per germline, CDR1 SGHNT and CDR2 YYREEE (reference sequence). Trimming at V came to 5 bases and at J to 0 bases, leaving 8 bases not matched to a gene. The CDR3 bases are TGTGCCAGCAGTCGGGAGGCGTGGAGCTCCTACGAGCAGTACTTC. Its translation: CASSREAWSSYEQYF.

The rearrangement joins TRBV30 to TRBJ2-7; D possibly corresponds to TRBD2 (5 bases). Germline CDR1 GTSNPN, CDR2 SVGIG (reference sequence). V lost 0 bases, J lost 6 bases, and 15 bases lay in between. The CDR3 contains 14 residues. The CDR3 region has the DNA TGTGCCTGGAGTGTACGTAGGGAGTTCGGCGAGCAGTACTTC. Protein sequence: CAWSVRREFGEQYF.

J is TRBJ2-2 and V is TRBV10-2; D could derive from TRBD1 or TRBD2 (5 bases each). The germline gives CDR1 WSHSY, CDR2 SAAADI. CDR3 size: 16 residues. Trimming removed 6 bases at V and 3 bases at J, with 17 bases between. CDR3 protein: CASRGEGLGHTGELFF. The CDR3 DNA is TGCGCCAGCAGGGGTGAGGGCCTGGGACACACCGGGGAGCTGTTTTTT.

The chain uses TRBV5-4 and TRBJ2-7; tentatively, D is TRBD1 (8 bases). CDR3 length equals 14 residues. Looked up from germline, CDR1 is SGHNT and CDR2 is YYREEE (reference sequence). V was pared by 7 bases and J by 6 bases, with 20 bases between. The CDR3 DNA is TGTGCCAGCGGGAGGGACAGGCAGGGGCGCGAGCAGTACTTC. Translating gives CASGRDRQGREQYF.

The V gene is TRBV6-5, the J gene TRBJ1-3; no definite D call. The CDR3 has 12 amino acids. Germline-derived CDR1 and CDR2 are MNHEY and SVGAGI. V shed 6 bases and J shed 4 bases, with 7 bases lying between them. The DNA of the CDR3 is TGTGCCAGCAGCCCTGGGGGAAACACCATATATTTT. This gives the protein CASSPGGNTIYF.

V and J are TRBV11-1 and TRBJ2-3; possible D gene TRBD2, 5 bases. In germline, CDR1 is SGHAT, CDR2 FQDESV (reference sequence). The CDR3 is made up of 16 amino acids. The V gene lost 0 bases and the J gene lost 5 bases, with 15 bases spanning the gap. The CDR3 loop reads CASSLAGETSVDTQYF. In DNA, the CDR3 is TGTGCCAGCAGCTTAGCGGGAGAGACGAGCGTAGATACGCAGTATTTT.

The V and J genes are TRBV11-1 and TRBJ2-3; 7 nucleotides match TRBD2. V shed 1 base and J 5 bases; nucleotides not matched to a gene: 6. CDR3 length equals 15 residues. From germline, CDR1 is SGHAT and CDR2 FQDESV (reference sequence). The CDR3: CASSLGGGFQDTQYF. The DNA of the CDR3 is TGTGCCAGCAGCTTAGGGGGGGGATTTCAAGATACGCAGTATTTT. The full variable domain, rest sourced from reference TRBV11-1 and TRBJ2-3, is EAEVAQSPRYKITEKSQAVAFWCDPISGHATLYWYRQILGQGPELLVQFQDESVVDDSQLPKDRFSAERLKGVDSTLKIQPAELGDSAMYLCASSLGGGFQDTQYFGPGTRLTVL.

CDR3 in amino acids: CARSLSGRAPNEQFF. CDR3 nucleotides: TGTGCCAGAAGCTTGAGCGGGAGGGCCCCAAATGAGCAGTTCTTC. The rearrangement uses TRBV5-3 and TRBJ2-1; 10 nucleotides agree with TRBD2. TRBV5-3 is placed among ORFs of uncertain function. J gave up 7 bases and V 1 base, and 5 bases lay outside the gene matches. This CDR3 contains 15 residues.

The chain has TRBV21-1 and TRBJ2-7; the D segment call TRBD1 is taken from the table without a DNA check. TRBV21-1 corresponds to a pseudogene. CDR3 length: 16 residues. The CDR3 nucleotides are TGTGCCAGCAGCCCGGAAGTCGGACAACCCTCCTACGAGCAGTACTTC. It codes for CASSPEVGQPSYEQYF.

The chain links TRBV6-1 to TRBJ2-1, with TRBD1 matching 8 bases. This CDR3 region has 15 residues. The junction had 4 bases not matched to a gene; V was cut back by 6 bases and J by 0 bases. Germline loops: CDR1 MNHNS, CDR2 SASEGT. This CDR3 reads CASSPGGSSYNEQFF. In DNA form, the CDR3 reads TGTGCCAGCAGCCCAGGGGGCAGCTCCTACAATGAGCAGTTCTTC.

The chain uses TRBV19 and TRBJ2-5, with a possible D match to TRBD1 (5 bases). The CDR3 extends over 14 amino acids. CDR1 is LNHDA and CDR2 is SQIVND in the germline V gene (reference sequence). V lost 5 bases and J 5 bases, leaving 15 bases between the germline ends. The CDR3: CASSALRGSETQYF. Here the CDR3 DNA reads TGTGCCAGTAGTGCCCTTAGGGGATCGGAGACCCAGTACTTC.